This entry concerns a single T cell receptor (beta chain). The antigen it binds to is not known. Per-base qualities were not stored, and no clone one base away is much larger. This sample was taken from a study of lymphopenia after photon versus proton radiotherapy (dated by TCRdb to the late 2010s). General notes on the study: The immunological effects of photon versus proton radiation therapy were compared in patients with gastrointestinal tumors who developed high-grade lymphopenia. The cohort comprised 15 to 20 patients with gastrointestinal tumors who received either photon or proton therapy and then developed lymphopenia. The goal of the study was to characterize the differences between the two radiation modalities in how they affect the immune system. The paper's findings and limits, for the study overall: After the lymphocyte count nadir, photon-treated repertoires showed oligoclonal expansion, especially of CD8+ Temra cells, which drove the drop in diversity. The authors looked at the survival association only in patients who died, and they framed better survival with proton therapy as a possibility rather than a demonstrated result. Across the cohort, an inverse correlation was found between a larger post-nadir drop in TCR diversity and overall survival time among patients who died. During treatment, patients who received photon therapy lost naive T cells and TCR diversity and gained effector/memory populations, whereas patients who received proton therapy remained relatively stable.

The library came from the immunoSEQ multiplex PCR assay. T cell repertoires were profiled by deep sequencing of rearranged TCR beta loci, alongside multiparametric flow cytometry. TCRdb stores this immuneACCESS table with in-frame sequences only. Part of the clones is absent; in the studies checked, under half of the shortfall reflects unresolved V genes, and no reason is known for the rest. The sample profile shows 35,000 to 50,000 clones; around nine tenths of them were found once. The top ten hold nearly 15% of the sample. Cut back by 3 bases and 0 bases, the V and J ends lie 0 bases apart. The CDR3, from cysteine to phenylalanine, totals 10 residues. Only CDR3 DNA is held: 30 bases, read in frame from base 1. CDR1 and CDR2, per the germline V gene (reference sequence), are DFQATT and SNEGSKA.

The receptor was isolated from a man aged 55 to 70 with cholangiocarcinoma. Sample: peripheral blood, taken from a patient treated with photon-based radiotherapy. The chain couples TRBV20-1 to TRBJ2-7; confidence is insufficient to name the D gene. For the CDR3, the sequence is CSASSYEQYF. The sequence in DNA is TGCAGTGCTAGCTCCTACGAGCAGTACTTC.